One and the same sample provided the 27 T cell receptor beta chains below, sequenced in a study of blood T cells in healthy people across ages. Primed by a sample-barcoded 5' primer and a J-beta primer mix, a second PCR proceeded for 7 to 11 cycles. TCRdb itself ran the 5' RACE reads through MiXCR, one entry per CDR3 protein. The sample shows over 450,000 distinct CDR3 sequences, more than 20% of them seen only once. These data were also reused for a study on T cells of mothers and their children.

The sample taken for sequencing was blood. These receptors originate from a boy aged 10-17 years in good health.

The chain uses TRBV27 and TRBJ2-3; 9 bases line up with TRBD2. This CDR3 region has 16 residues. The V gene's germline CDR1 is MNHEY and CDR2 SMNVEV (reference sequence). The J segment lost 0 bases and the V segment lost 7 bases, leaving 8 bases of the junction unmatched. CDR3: CASNLRGGVSTDTQYF. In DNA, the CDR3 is TGTGCCAGCAACTTGCGGGGGGGAGTCAGCACAGATACGCAGTATTTT.

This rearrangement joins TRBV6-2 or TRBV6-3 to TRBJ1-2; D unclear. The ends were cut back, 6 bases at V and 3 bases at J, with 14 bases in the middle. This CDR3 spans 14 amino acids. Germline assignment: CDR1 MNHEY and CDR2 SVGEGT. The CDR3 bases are TGTGCCAGCAGCGAGGGTCAAGCGTACTATGGCTACACCTTC. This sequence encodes CASSEGQAYYGYTF.

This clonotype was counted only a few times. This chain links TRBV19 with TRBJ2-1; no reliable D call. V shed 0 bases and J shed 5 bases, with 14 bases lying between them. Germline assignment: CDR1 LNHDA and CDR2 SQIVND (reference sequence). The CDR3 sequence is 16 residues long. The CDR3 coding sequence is TGTGCCAGTAGTATAGACGGATCCCTATATAACAATGAGCAGTTCTTC. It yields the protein CASSIDGSLYNNEQFF.

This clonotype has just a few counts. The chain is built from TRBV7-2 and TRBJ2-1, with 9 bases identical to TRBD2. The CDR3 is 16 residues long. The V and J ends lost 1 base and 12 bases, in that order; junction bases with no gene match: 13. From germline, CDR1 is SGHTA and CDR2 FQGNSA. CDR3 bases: TGTGCCAGCAGCTTAGAGCCGGCGGGAGGGCCCTCGGGGCAGTTCTTC. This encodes CASSLEPAGGPSGQFF.

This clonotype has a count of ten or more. The CDR3 DNA sequence: TGTGCCAGCAGGGACGGCGGGACAAATGAGCAGTTCTTC. Protein product: CASRDGGTNEQFF. The chain has TRBV3-1 and TRBJ2-1; D tentatively reads TRBD1 or TRBD2 (6 bases each). The germline gives CDR1 LGHDT, CDR2 YNNKEL (reference sequence). The CDR3 loop spans 13 amino acids. V gave up 6 bases and J gave up 7 bases, with 13 bases separating them.

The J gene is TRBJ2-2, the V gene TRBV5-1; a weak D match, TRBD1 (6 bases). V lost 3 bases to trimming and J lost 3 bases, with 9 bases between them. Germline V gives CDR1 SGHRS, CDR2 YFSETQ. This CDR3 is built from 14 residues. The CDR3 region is CASSSEGDTGELFF. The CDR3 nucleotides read TGCGCCAGCAGCTCAGAGGGGGACACCGGGGAGCTGTTTTTT.

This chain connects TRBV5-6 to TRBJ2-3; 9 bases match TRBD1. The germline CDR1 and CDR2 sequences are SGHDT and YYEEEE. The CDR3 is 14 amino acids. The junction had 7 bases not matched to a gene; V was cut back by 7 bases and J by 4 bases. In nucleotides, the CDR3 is TGTGCCAGCGGAGGGGACAGGGAAGCAGATACGCAGTATTTT. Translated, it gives CASGGDREADTQYF.

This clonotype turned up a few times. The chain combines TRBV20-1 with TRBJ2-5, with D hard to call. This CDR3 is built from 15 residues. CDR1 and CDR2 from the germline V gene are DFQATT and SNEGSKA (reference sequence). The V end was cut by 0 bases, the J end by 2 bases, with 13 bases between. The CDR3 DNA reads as TGCAGTGCTAGAGATCGGTCAGGACCACAAGAGACCCAGTACTTC. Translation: CSARDRSGPQETQYF.

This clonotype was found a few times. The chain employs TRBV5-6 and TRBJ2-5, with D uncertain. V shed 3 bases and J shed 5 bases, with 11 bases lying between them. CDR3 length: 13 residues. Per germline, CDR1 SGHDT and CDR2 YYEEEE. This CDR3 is CASSSALVETQYF. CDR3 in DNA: TGTGCCAGCAGCTCCGCATTGGTGGAGACCCAGTACTTC.

The CDR3 DNA reads as TGTGCCAGCAGCTTCCAGGGACTAGCGGGGATGAATGAGCAGTTCTTC. The encoded protein is CASSFQGLAGMNEQFF. The chain couples TRBV7-3 to TRBJ2-1, with 13 bases lining up with TRBD2. The germline gives CDR1 SGHTA, CDR2 FQGTGA. V was pared by 3 bases and J by 7 bases, with 6 bases of the junction left unmatched. The CDR3 extends over 16 amino acids.

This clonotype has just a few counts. CDR3: CASSFTPGGETQYF. In DNA form, the CDR3 reads TGTGCCAGCAGTTTCACCCCAGGGGGAGAGACCCAGTACTTC. The chain is built from TRBV28 and TRBJ2-5; TRBD1 matches at 7 bases. The length of the CDR3 is 14 residues. The germline V gene has CDR1 MDHEN and CDR2 SYDVKM. V trimming: 3 bases; J trimming: 4 bases; junction bases outside the gene matches: 5.

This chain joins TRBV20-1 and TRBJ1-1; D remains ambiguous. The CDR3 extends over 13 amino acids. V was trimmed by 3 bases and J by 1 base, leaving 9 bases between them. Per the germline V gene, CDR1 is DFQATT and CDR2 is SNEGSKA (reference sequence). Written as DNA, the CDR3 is TGCAGTGCTAGGAGAGGAGAGAACACTGAAGCTTTCTTT. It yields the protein CSARRGENTEAFF.

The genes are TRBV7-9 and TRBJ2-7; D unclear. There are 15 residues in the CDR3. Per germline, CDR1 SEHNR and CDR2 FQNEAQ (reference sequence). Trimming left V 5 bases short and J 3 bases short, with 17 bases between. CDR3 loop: CASSVLALPYYEQYF. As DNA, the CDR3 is TGTGCCAGCAGCGTTCTGGCGCTTCCTTACTACGAGCAGTACTTC.

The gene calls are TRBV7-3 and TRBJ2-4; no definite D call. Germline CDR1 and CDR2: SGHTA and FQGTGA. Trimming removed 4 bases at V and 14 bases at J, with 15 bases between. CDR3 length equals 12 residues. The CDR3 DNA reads TGTGCCAGCAGCTCATATCCTCCGGTTAAGTACTTC. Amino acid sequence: CASSSYPPVKYF.

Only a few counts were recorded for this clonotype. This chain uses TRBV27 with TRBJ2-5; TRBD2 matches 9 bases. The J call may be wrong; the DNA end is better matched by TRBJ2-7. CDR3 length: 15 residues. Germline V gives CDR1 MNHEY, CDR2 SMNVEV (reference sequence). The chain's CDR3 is CASSFGREGPYEQYF. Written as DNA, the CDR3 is TGTGCCAGCAGCTTCGGGCGGGAGGGCCCCTACGAGCAGTACTTC.

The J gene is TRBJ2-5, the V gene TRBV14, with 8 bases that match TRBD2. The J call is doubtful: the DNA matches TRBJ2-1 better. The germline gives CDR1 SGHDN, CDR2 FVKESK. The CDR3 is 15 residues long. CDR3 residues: CASSQLGGAGVEQFF. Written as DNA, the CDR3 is TGTGCCAGCAGCCAGCTCGGGGGGGCCGGCGTTGAGCAGTTCTTC.

CDR3 amino acids: CASSRQLGELFF. In DNA, the CDR3 is TGTGCCAGCAGCCGACAATTAGGGGAGCTGTTTTTT. The chain is built from TRBV3-1 and TRBJ2-2; D is uncertain. Trimming cost V 4 bases and J 8 bases, with 8 bases left between them. Germline V lookup: CDR1 LGHDT, CDR2 YNNKEL (reference sequence). This CDR3 spans 12 amino acids.

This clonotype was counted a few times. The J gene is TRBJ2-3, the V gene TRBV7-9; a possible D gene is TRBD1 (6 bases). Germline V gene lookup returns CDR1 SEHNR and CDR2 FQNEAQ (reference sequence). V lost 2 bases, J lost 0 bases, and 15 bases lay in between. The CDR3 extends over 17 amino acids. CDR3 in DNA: TGTGCCAGCAGCTTATCCCCGGACAGCCCTAGCACAGATACGCAGTATTTT. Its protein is CASSLSPDSPSTDTQYF.

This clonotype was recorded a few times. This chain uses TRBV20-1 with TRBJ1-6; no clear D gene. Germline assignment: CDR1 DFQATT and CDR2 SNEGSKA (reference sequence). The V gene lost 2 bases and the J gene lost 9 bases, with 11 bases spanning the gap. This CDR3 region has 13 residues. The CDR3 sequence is CSARPLGFSPLHF. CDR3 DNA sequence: TGCAGTGCTAGACCCCTGGGTTTTTCACCCCTCCACTTT.

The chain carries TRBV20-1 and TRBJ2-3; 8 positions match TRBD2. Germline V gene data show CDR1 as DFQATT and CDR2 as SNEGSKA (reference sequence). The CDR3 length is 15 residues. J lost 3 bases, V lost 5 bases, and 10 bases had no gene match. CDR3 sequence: CSASLRIAGTDTQYF. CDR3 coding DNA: TGCAGTGCTTCCCTTCGTATAGCGGGGACAGATACGCAGTATTTT.

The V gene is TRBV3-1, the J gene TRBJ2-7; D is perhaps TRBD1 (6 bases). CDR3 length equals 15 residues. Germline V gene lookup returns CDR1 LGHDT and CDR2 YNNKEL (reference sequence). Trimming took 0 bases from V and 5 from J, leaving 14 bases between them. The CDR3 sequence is CASSQDKGSGDEQYF. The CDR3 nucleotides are TGTGCCAGCAGCCAAGATAAGGGGTCAGGGGACGAGCAGTACTTC.

The CDR3 sequence: CASSSRDRTYEQYF. As DNA, the CDR3 is TGTGCCAGCAGCTCTCGGGACAGGACTTACGAGCAGTACTTC. V and J are TRBV7-3 and TRBJ2-7; 8 bases map to TRBD1. V lost 4 bases, J lost 4 bases, and 6 bases stayed unmatched. Germline-derived CDR1 and CDR2 are SGHTA and FQGTGA. This CDR3 comprises 14 residues.

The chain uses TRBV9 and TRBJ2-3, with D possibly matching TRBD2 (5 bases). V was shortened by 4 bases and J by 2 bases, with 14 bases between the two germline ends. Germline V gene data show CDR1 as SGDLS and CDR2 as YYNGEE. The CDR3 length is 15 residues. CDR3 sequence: CASSPQQTTTDTQYF. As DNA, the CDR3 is TGTGCCAGCAGCCCACAGCAGACTACCACAGATACGCAGTATTTT. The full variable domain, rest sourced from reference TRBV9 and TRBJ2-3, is DSGVTQTPKHLITATGQRVTLRCSPRSGDLSVYWYQQSLDQGLQFLIQYYNGEERAKGNILERFSAQQFPDLHSELNLSSLELGDSALYFCASSPQQTTTDTQYFGPGTRLTVL.

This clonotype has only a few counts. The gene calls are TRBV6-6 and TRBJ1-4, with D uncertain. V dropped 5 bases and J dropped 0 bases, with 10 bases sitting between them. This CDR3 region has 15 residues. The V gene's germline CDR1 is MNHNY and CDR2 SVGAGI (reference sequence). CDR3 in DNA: TGTGCCAGCAGTGGGCGCAGGTCAACTAATGAAAAACTGTTTTTT. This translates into CASSGRRSTNEKLFF.

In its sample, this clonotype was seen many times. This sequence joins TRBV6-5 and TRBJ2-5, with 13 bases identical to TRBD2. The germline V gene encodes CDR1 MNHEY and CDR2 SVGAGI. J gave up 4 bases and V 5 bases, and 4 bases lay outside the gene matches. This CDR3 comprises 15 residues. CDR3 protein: CASSPRTSGRETQYF. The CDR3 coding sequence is TGTGCCAGCAGTCCCCGGACTAGCGGGAGAGAGACCCAGTACTTC.

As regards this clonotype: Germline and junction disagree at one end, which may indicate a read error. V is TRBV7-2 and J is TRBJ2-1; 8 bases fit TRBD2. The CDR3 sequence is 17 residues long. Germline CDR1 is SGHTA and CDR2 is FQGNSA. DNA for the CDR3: TGTGCCAGCAGCTTAGATGTTGGGACTAGAGACTACAATGAGCGGTTCTTC. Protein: CASSLDVGTRDYNERFF.

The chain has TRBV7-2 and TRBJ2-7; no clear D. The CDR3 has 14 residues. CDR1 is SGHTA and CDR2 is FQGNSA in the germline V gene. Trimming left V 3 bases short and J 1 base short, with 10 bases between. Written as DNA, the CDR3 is TGTGCCAGCAGCTTCAATCTGGGGTCCTACGAGCAGTACTTC. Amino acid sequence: CASSFNLGSYEQYF.